A selection of T cell receptor beta chains follows, all from one sample in a study of regulatory T cells in long-lasting Graves disease. TCRdb passed the multiplex PCR reads through MiXCR, listing each CDR3 protein once. In the table there are 700,000 or so distinct CDR3 sequences, approximately 29% of which are singletons. Here the sequenced sample was peripheral blood mononuclear cells (PBMCs), taken when the disease was refractory, from a patient treated with antithyroid drugs. These receptors came from a female donor with Graves disease. CDR3s include the opening cysteine and the closing phenylalanine or tryptophan. Each record gives: J gene, D gene, clone size, V gene, CDR3 DNA, CDR3 protein. The D gene is left open where the match is weak. Not every row has a clone size; where given, it reads once, few, many or a size class.

J: TRBJ1-1
D: -
size: few
V: TRBV6-5
DNA: TGTGCCAGCAGTTACGAGTCAATACCTGCTTTCTTT
CDR3: CASSYESIPAFF

J: TRBJ1-6
D: -
size: few
V: TRBV20-1
DNA: TGCAGTGCTTACGGGATCCTCAAGAGCTCCTATAATTCACCCCTCCACTTT
CDR3: CSAYGILKSSYNSPLHF

J: TRBJ2-5
D: TRBD2
size: -
V: TRBV28
DNA: TGTGCCGGCACCCCTAGCGGGAGTGAGTACCAAGAGACCCAGTACTTC
CDR3: CAGTPSGSEYQETQYF

J: TRBJ1-1
D: -
size: -
V: TRBV7-2
DNA: TGTGCCAGCAGCTTAGATGGTTTTGAAGCTTTCTTT
CDR3: CASSLDGFEAFF

J: TRBJ1-2
D: -
size: few
V: TRBV7-9
DNA: TGTGCCAGCAGCTTCCGGGACCAACAACGGGATGGCTACACCTTC
CDR3: CASSFRDQQRDGYTF

J: TRBJ2-7
D: -
size: -
V: TRBV12-5
DNA: TGTGCTAGTGGTTTGGGACAGTACTCCTACGAGCAGTACTTC
CDR3: CASGLGQYSYEQYF

J: TRBJ2-2
D: -
size: few
V: TRBV19
DNA: TGTGCCAGTAACGGGCGGGACCAGTTCACCGGGGAGCTGTTTTTT
CDR3: CASNGRDQFTGELFF

J: TRBJ2-1
D: -
size: few
V: TRBV12-5
DNA: TGTGCTAGTGGTTACCGGGACAATCAGTTCTTC
CDR3: CASGYRDNQFF

J: TRBJ1-2
D: -
size: -
V: TRBV3-1
DNA: TGTGTCAGCAGCCAGCCAGGGAGTGGCTACACCTTC
CDR3: CVSSQPGSGYTF

J: TRBJ1-1
D: TRBD1
size: -
V: TRBV20-1
DNA: TGCAGTGCTAGAACCACAGGGGGCGACACTGAAGCTTTCTTT
CDR3: CSARTTGGDTEAFF

J: TRBJ2-2
D: -
size: -
V: TRBV10-3
DNA: TGTGCCATCAGTGACCCGCCGGGGAACACCGGGGAGCTGTTTTTT
CDR3: CAISDPPGNTGELFF

J: TRBJ1-1
D: -
size: many
V: TRBV2
DNA: TGTGCCAGCAGTGTGGCGGGGGCTTTCTTT
CDR3: CASSVAGAFF

J: TRBJ1-4
D: TRBD1
size: few
V: TRBV7-8
DNA: TGTGCCAGCAGCCCCCCGGTGACGACAGGGGATGAAAAACTGTTTTTT
CDR3: CASSPPVTTGDEKLFF

J: TRBJ2-3
D: -
size: -
V: TRBV27
DNA: TGTGCCAGCAGTGACACGCCAGATACGCAGTATTTT
CDR3: CASSDTPDTQYF

J: TRBJ1-2
D: TRBD1
size: -
V: TRBV5-6
DNA: TGTGCCAGCAGCTTTTGGGACAGGGGGGTAATAGGCTATGGCTACACCTTC
CDR3: CASSFWDRGVIGYGYTF

J: TRBJ1-2
D: -
size: -
V: TRBV29-1
DNA: TGCAGCGTTGAACTGGATGGCTACACCTTC
CDR3: CSVELDGYTF

J: TRBJ2-5
D: TRBD2
size: many
V: TRBV6-1
DNA: TGTGCCACCGGACTTCCCGGCGGGAGCTGGGAGACCCAGTACTTC
CDR3: CATGLPGGSWETQYF

J: TRBJ2-7
D: -
size: -
V: TRBV20-1
DNA: TGCAGTGCCGGGGGCGGATTCGCGGGTGAGCAGTACTTC
CDR3: CSAGGGFAGEQYF

J: TRBJ1-5
D: TRBD1
size: -
V: TRBV6-1
DNA: TGTGCCATCAGGACAGGGGATCAGCCCCAGCATTTT
CDR3: CAIRTGDQPQHF

J: TRBJ1-1
D: TRBD1
size: -
V: TRBV6-1
DNA: TGTGCCAGCAGTCCTCGGGACAGGAAATCTGAAGCTTTCTTT
CDR3: CASSPRDRKSEAFF

J: TRBJ1-6
D: -
size: many
V: TRBV2
DNA: TGTGCCAGCAGTGAGAGGGGGGGGAATTCACCCCTCCACTTT
CDR3: CASSERGGNSPLHF

J: TRBJ1-2
D: TRBD1
size: -
V: TRBV29-1
DNA: TGCAGCGTCGCCGGGACAGGGGGGTCGGACACCTTC
CDR3: CSVAGTGGSDTF

J: TRBJ2-2
D: -
size: -
V: TRBV7-9
DNA: TGTGCCAGCAGTAGCCAGGGTCGGGAGCTGTTTTTT
CDR3: CASSSQGRELFF

J: TRBJ2-7
D: TRBD2
size: many
V: TRBV20-1
DNA: TGCAGTGCTAGAGATGGGACTAGCGGGAGCTACGAGCAGTACTTC
CDR3: CSARDGTSGSYEQYF

J: TRBJ1-3
D: -
size: -
V: TRBV11-3
DNA: TGTGCCAGCAGCCCCGCGCAGGGTCGTGGAAACACCATATATTTT
CDR3: CASSPAQGRGNTIYF

J: TRBJ1-4
D: -
size: -
V: TRBV7-2
DNA: TGTGCCAGCAGCTCCCAAGGGATCAATGAAAAACTGTTTTTT
CDR3: CASSSQGINEKLFF

J: TRBJ2-1
D: TRBD2
size: -
V: TRBV11-2
DNA: TGTGCCAGCAGCTCTGGACTAGCGGGAGTTCGGTTCTTC
CDR3: CASSSGLAGVRFF

J: TRBJ2-5
D: -
size: -
V: TRBV18
DNA: TGTGCCAGCTCACCAATCCAGGTCACCCAAGAGACCCAGTACTTC
CDR3: CASSPIQVTQETQYF

J: TRBJ2-4
D: -
size: -
V: TRBV28
DNA: TGTGCCAGCAGTTTAGTAAACCGGGTCATAGCCAAAAACATTCAGTACTTC
CDR3: CASSLVNRVIAKNIQYF

J: TRBJ1-1
D: -
size: -
V: TRBV27
DNA: TGTGCCAGCAAGTCCCCGGGACAAACTTTTGAAGCTTTCTTT
CDR3: CASKSPGQTFEAFF

J: TRBJ2-2
D: TRBD2
size: few
V: TRBV20-1
DNA: TGCAGTGCTAATCAGCTAGCGGGAGGAACCGGGGAGCTGTTTTTT
CDR3: CSANQLAGGTGELFF

J: TRBJ1-2
D: -
size: -
V: TRBV29-1
DNA: TGCAGCGCCCTTCGACGCGGAGTAGACTATGGCTACACCTTC
CDR3: CSALRRGVDYGYTF

J: TRBJ1-5
D: TRBD1
size: -
V: TRBV20-1
DNA: TGCAGTGCTAGCCCCGGGACAGGATTCAATCAGCCCCAGCATTTT
CDR3: CSASPGTGFNQPQHF

J: TRBJ2-3
D: TRBD2
size: few
V: TRBV29-1
DNA: TGCAGCGTTGAAACCGGAGGACTAGCGGGAAGCCCGTCCACAGATACGCAGTATTTT
CDR3: CSVETGGLAGSPSTDTQYF

J: TRBJ2-2
D: TRBD1
size: few
V: TRBV5-1
DNA: TGCGCCAGCAGTTTTCGGACAGGGTTGAACACCGGGGAGCTGTTTTTT
CDR3: CASSFRTGLNTGELFF

J: TRBJ1-1
D: -
size: many
V: TRBV27
DNA: TGTGCCAGCAGTGGGGGGGTCAGTGGGACTGAAGCTTTCTTT
CDR3: CASSGGVSGTEAFF

J: TRBJ2-7
D: -
size: few
V: TRBV29-1
DNA: TGCAGCGTTGTTCCGGGACGGACCTCCTACGAGCAGTACTTC
CDR3: CSVVPGRTSYEQYF

J: TRBJ2-7
D: -
size: many
V: TRBV6-1
DNA: TGTGCCAGCAGCTCAGGGCTCAGGATCGAGCAGTACTTC
CDR3: CASSSGLRIEQYF

J: TRBJ1-1
D: -
size: few
V: TRBV15
DNA: TGTGCCACCAGCAGAGTTCGACCAGGGTGGGGGACTGAAGCTTTCTTT
CDR3: CATSRVRPGWGTEAFF

J: TRBJ1-6
D: TRBD1
size: few
V: TRBV12-3/TRBV12-4
DNA: TGTGCCAGCAGCGCCGTTTTCCTGCAGGGGGCTCTTTCACCCCTCCACTTT
CDR3: CASSAVFLQGALSPLHF

J: TRBJ2-5
D: -
size: -
V: TRBV5-1
DNA: TGCGCCAGCAGCTTGGCCCAGAGACAAGAGACCCAGTACTTC
CDR3: CASSLAQRQETQYF

J: TRBJ2-3
D: -
size: many
V: TRBV2
DNA: TGTGCCAGCAGCCTCGAGGGTGGGGGAAGCACAGATACGCAGTATTTT
CDR3: CASSLEGGGSTDTQYF

J: TRBJ2-1
D: -
size: once
V: TRBV7-9
DNA: TGTGCCAGCAGCCCGTCGGTGGGGGCCTACAATGAGCAGTTCTTC
CDR3: CASSPSVGAYNEQFF

J: TRBJ1-2
D: -
size: -
V: TRBV7-2
DNA: TGTGCCAGCAGCTTAGCGCTCAGGGCTGACTATGGCTACACCTTC
CDR3: CASSLALRADYGYTF

J: TRBJ2-7
D: TRBD1
size: -
V: TRBV12-5
DNA: TGTGCTAGTGGTGGACAGGACACCTACGGGCAGTACTTC
CDR3: CASGGQDTYGQYF

J: TRBJ1-1
D: TRBD1
size: -
V: TRBV2
DNA: TGTGCCAGCAGGGGGGAGAGGACAGGGAAAGCTTTCTTT
CDR3: CASRGERTGKAFF

J: TRBJ2-7
D: TRBD2
size: -
V: TRBV6-2/TRBV6-3
DNA: TGTGCCAGCGTTGGACTAGCGGGAGGGGAGCAGTACTTC
CDR3: CASVGLAGGEQYF

J: TRBJ2-7
D: -
size: -
V: TRBV6-5
DNA: TGTGCCAGCAGTTACCAGGGTAAACAGTCCTACGAGCAGTACTTC
CDR3: CASSYQGKQSYEQYF

J: TRBJ2-7
D: -
size: -
V: TRBV18
DNA: TGTGCCAGCTCACCGACGGCAGTCTCCTACGAGCAGTACTTC
CDR3: CASSPTAVSYEQYF

J: TRBJ2-2
D: TRBD2
size: -
V: TRBV7-3
DNA: TGTGCCAGCAGCTCAGACGGGACTACCAACACCGGGGAGCTGTTTTTT
CDR3: CASSSDGTTNTGELFF